This is a list of T cell receptor beta chains from one sample in a study of cytomegalovirus exposure and HLA in healthy donors. Sequencing was performed with immunoSEQ multiplex PCR; in TCRdb, only in-frame clones are kept and a portion is missing. The sample has about 55,000 clones, 55% to 75% seen once; the top ten hold 30% to 40%. The specimen sequenced was PBMCs. The source is a man aged 40-50 years in good health and CMV-seropositive. Each CDR3 is given with its conserved first and last residue. The order of the fields is clone size, J gene, D gene, V gene, CDR3 DNA, CDR3 protein. The D gene is left open where the match is weak. Clone size is shown for a subset of rows, as once, few, many or a class of expanded clone.

NA TRBJ2-1 NA TRBV6-1 TGTGCCAGCAGTGACTACAGGGGAGGCTCCTACAATGAGCAGTTCTTC CASSDYRGGSYNEQFF
NA TRBJ1-5 NA TRBV6-1 TGTGCCAGCGCCCGAGAAGGGGCCCAGCATTTT CASAREGAQHF
once TRBJ1-2 TRBD1 TRBV6-5 TGTGCCAGCAGTTTTCGGACAGGGGACTCGAACGGCTACACCTTC CASSFRTGDSNGYTF
NA TRBJ1-1 TRBD1 TRBV28 TGTGCCAGCAGCCGAGGGGGCACGAACACTGAAGCTTTCTTT CASSRGGTNTEAFF
NA TRBJ1-2 NA TRBV7-2 TGTGCCAGCAGCCCGGACGGGGTCTATGGCTACACCTTC CASSPDGVYGYTF
few TRBJ1-2 TRBD1 TRBV6-5 TGTGCCAGCAGGTCCCGGGAGGGGGCTAGTAATGGCTACACCTTC CASRSREGASNGYTF
NA TRBJ1-4 TRBD1 TRBV4-3 TGCGCCAGCAGCCAAGCTTTACAACAGGGGAATGAAAAACTGTTTTTT CASSQALQQGNEKLFF
NA TRBJ1-2 NA TRBV18 TGTGCCAGCTCACCACCGGCATATTCAGGTCTCGGTGGCTACACCTTC CASSPPAYSGLGGYTF
NA TRBJ2-7 NA TRBV5-6 TGTGCCAGCAGCTCGACATATACCGACGAGCAGTACTTC CASSSTYTDEQYF
NA TRBJ2-1 TRBD2 TRBV10-2 TGCGCCAGCGTTAGCGGGGGGGCCGGAAATGAGCAGTTCTTC CASVSGGAGNEQFF
few TRBJ1-4 NA TRBV4-1 TGCGCCAGCAGCCACACACCCGGGGGGGAGTCCGAAAAACTGTTTTTT CASSHTPGGESEKLFF
NA TRBJ2-3 TRBD1 TRBV10-3 TGTGCCATCAGCTATTTGACAGGGCGAGATACGCAGTATTTT CAISYLTGRDTQYF
NA TRBJ1-1 TRBD1 TRBV7-9 TGTGCCAGCAGCCCCCTTGGACAGGGTTCCACTGAAGCTTTCTTT CASSPLGQGSTEAFF
few TRBJ1-2 NA TRBV30 TGTGCCTGGAGCGCAGGGGCTAACTATGGCTACACCTTC CAWSAGANYGYTF
NA TRBJ2-1 TRBD1 TRBV12-5 TGTGCTAGTGGAACCGGGGACAGGGCAAAGATAGGGCAGTTCTTC CASGTGDRAKIGQFF
NA TRBJ1-1 NA TRBV5-4 TGTGCCAGCAGCCCCAATAGGGTTAACAAGGGGTTAGCTTTCTTT CASSPNRVNKGLAFF
NA TRBJ1-2 NA TRBV6-1 TGTGCCAGCAGCCATTCCCCGGGAGATGGCTACACCTTC CASSHSPGDGYTF
NA TRBJ1-5 NA TRBV6-5 TGTGCCAGCCGAAAATACCAGGGGCGTCCGGCGCCCCAGCATTTT CASRKYQGRPAPQHF
NA TRBJ2-7 TRBD2 TRBV2 TGTGCCAGCAGCCGCAGCGGGGGCCCCTACGAGCAGTACTTC CASSRSGGPYEQYF
NA TRBJ1-2 NA TRBV7-9 TGTGCCAGCAGCTTAGACAGAGCTAACTATGGCTACACCTTC CASSLDRANYGYTF
NA TRBJ2-5 TRBD2 TRBV5-4 TGTGCTCTTTCACGGGGCCCTAGCGGGGCAGAGACCCAGTACTTC CALSRGPSGAETQYF
few TRBJ2-7 NA TRBV6-5 TGTGCCACCCGGAGTCCGTTATACGAGCAGTACTTC CATRSPLYEQYF
few TRBJ2-3 TRBD1 TRBV7-2 TGTGCCAGCAGCCTCAACTGGTTTCGAGGGGGCTTCACAGATACGCAGTATTTT CASSLNWFRGGFTDTQYF
NA TRBJ1-5 TRBD1 TRBV30 TGTGCCTTTGAAAGTGGACAGGGGAGCAATCAGCCCCAGCATTTT CAFESGQGSNQPQHF
few TRBJ1-5 TRBD1 TRBV5-6 TGTGCCAGCAGCCGTAATGCGGGACAGGGCGGTCAGCCCCAGCATTTT CASSRNAGQGGQPQHF
NA TRBJ2-2 TRBD1 TRBV2 TGTGCCAGCACTCCGACAGGGGTCGGCACCGGGGAGCTGTTTTTT CASTPTGVGTGELFF